This record looks at one T cell receptor (beta chain) sequence and its context. Its antigen is undetermined. This entry belongs to a study of T cell repertoires in cytomegalovirus infection. Study context: Evidence of both CMV infection and a matching HLA type came from public TCR beta signatures.

In TCRdb, the reads were re-called with MiXCR into one record per CDR3 protein. The repertoire holds about 450,000 distinct CDR3 sequences, approximately 31% seen once, with about an eighth in the top ten. Study results and limitations: Of the TCR beta families, the public ones yielded a cumulative frequency that identified carriers of CMV plus the relevant HLA. HLA-C-restricted, CMV-specific TCR beta clonotypes were dominant ex vivo.

The sample consisted of PBMCs. This receptor was identified in a human donor in good health (CMV status not recorded). Some clones in this sample may be carry-over from other donors' samples.

Here the CDR3 DNA reads TGTGCCAGCAGTACTACCTTAGGGGGACAGCCCCAGCATTTT. Protein: CASSTTLGGQPQHF. This sequence joins TRBV2 and TRBJ1-5; weak D call: TRBD1 (6 bases). The germline V and J ends were trimmed by 5 bases and 7 bases, with 15 bases remaining between them. Germline V lookup: CDR1 SNHLY, CDR2 FYNNEI. The CDR3 runs to 14 residues.